The 20 T cell receptor beta chains below were found in one sample sequenced in a study of shared clonotypes between healthy human individuals. Generated by immunoSEQ multiplex PCR, the TCRdb table keeps only in-frame clones and is missing some. Of some 1 million clones listed, about three quarters are singletons. What was sequenced was memory CD4+ T cells sorted from blood. Subset described: CD45RA-negative fraction. The receptors shown here come from a man aged 18 to 30 in good health.

This clone was counted only a few times. V gene TRBV6-6 combines with J gene TRBJ2-6, with TRBD1 matching 9 bases. This CDR3 is built from 16 residues. The germline CDR1 and CDR2 sequences are MNHNY and SVGAGI (reference sequence). The ends lost 7 bases at V and 0 bases at J; junction bases unmatched: 4. CDR3 nucleotide sequence: TGTGCCAGCATGGACAGGGGCAGCTCTGGGGCCAACGTCCTGACTTTC. It is translated as CASMDRGSSGANVLTF.

The rearrangement joins TRBV2 to TRBJ2-1, with D maybe TRBD2 (6 bases). This CDR3 spans 14 amino acids. The V and J ends lost 11 bases and 6 bases respectively, with 20 bases between them. Germline V gene data show CDR1 as SNHLY and CDR2 as FYNNEI. Written as DNA, the CDR3 is TGTGCCGGATCCCGGGACTCCCGCGTCAATGAGCAGTTCTTC. Translation gives CAGSRDSRVNEQFF.

In nucleotides, the CDR3 is TGTGCCAGCAGTTACCCGACAGGGAACTATGGCTACACCTTC. Its translation is CASSYPTGNYGYTF. The chain uses TRBV6-6 and TRBJ1-2, with 7 bases that match TRBD1. V was clipped by 2 bases and J by 2 bases; unmatched bases: 2. The V gene's germline CDR1 is MNHNY and CDR2 SVGAGI (reference sequence). The length of the CDR3 is 14 residues.

This clone was seen only once. Other DNA sequences in this sample translate to the same CDR3. V is TRBV9 and J is TRBJ2-3; D remains unclear. Germline V gives CDR1 SGDLS, CDR2 YYNGEE. CDR3 length: 14 amino acids. Trimming pared 0 bases from V and 2 bases from J, leaving 7 bases between. CDR3 residues: CASSVGGSTDTQYF. CDR3 DNA: TGTGCCAGCAGCGTAGGTGGATCCACAGATACGCAGTATTTT.

In DNA, the CDR3 is TGCGCCAGCAGCTCGGGACAGGGAACATACGAGCAGTACTTC. This translates into CASSSGQGTYEQYF. The chain employs TRBV5-1 and TRBJ2-7, with TRBD1 matching over 9 bases. CDR3 size: 14 residues. After removal of 3 bases from V and 4 bases from J, the junction contained 5 bases not matched to a gene. The germline CDR1 and CDR2 sequences are SGHRS and YFSETQ.

The sample holds many counts of this clone. V is TRBV18 and J is TRBJ2-7; no reliable D call. Trimming took off 0 bases at V and 5 bases at J, with 11 bases between the two ends. The CDR3 contains 14 residues. CDR1 is KGHSH and CDR2 is LQKENI in the germline V gene. The CDR3 DNA reads TGTGCCAGCTCACCACCGAGTGTGTGGGACGAGCAGTACTTC. This codes for CASSPPSVWDEQYF.

The chain combines TRBV7-2 with TRBJ2-7; unclear D gene. This CDR3 is 14 amino acids long. Trimming stripped 4 bases from V and 4 bases from J, with 14 bases between. Germline V CDR1 and CDR2: SGHTA, FQGNSA. CDR3 bases: TGTGCCAGCAGCTCGGCTTGGCCCGAATACGAGCAGTACTTC. Its translation: CASSSAWPEYEQYF.

The chain combines TRBV10-2 with TRBJ2-1; no firm D call. The V end lost 2 bases, the J end lost 11 bases, and 10 bases lay between the germline ends. Germline CDR1 and CDR2: WSHSY and SAAADI. The CDR3 spans 12 residues. In nucleotides, the CDR3 is TGCGCCAGCAGTGAGATGGGAACCCAGCAGTTCTTC. It encodes CASSEMGTQQFF.

The CDR3 loop is CSVDGGLATTEAFF. CDR3 bases: TGCAGCGTTGACGGAGGGCTGGCGACGACTGAAGCTTTCTTT. The V gene is TRBV29-1, the J gene TRBJ1-1; D gene unclear. V was cut by 3 bases and J by 5 bases, with 16 bases left in between. The CDR3 runs to 14 residues. Germline CDR1 and CDR2: SQVTM and ANQGSEA.

This clone was detected a few times. CDR3 loop: CASSQAGLAGELFF. The CDR3 DNA sequence: TGTGCCAGCAGCCAAGCGGGGTTAGCCGGGGAGCTGTTTTTT. The chain joins TRBV4-2 to TRBJ2-2; D perhaps matches TRBD2 (5 bases). The CDR3 has 14 residues. Germline V CDR1 and CDR2: LGHNA, YNFKEQ. V lost 1 base and J 6 bases, leaving 9 bases between the germline ends.

The chain employs TRBV4-2 and TRBJ2-3; D may be TRBD2 (5 bases). Looked up from germline, CDR1 is LGHNA and CDR2 is YNFKEQ. V dropped 0 bases and J dropped 7 bases, with 8 bases sitting between them. This CDR3 comprises 13 residues. CDR3 residues: CASSQDRGNTQYF. The CDR3 nucleotides read TGTGCCAGCAGCCAAGATCGGGGAAATACGCAGTATTTT.

The CDR3 nucleotides read TGTGCCAGCAGATCGGACAGGAGCTCTGGAAACACCATATATTTT. The encoded protein is CASRSDRSSGNTIYF. The chain combines TRBV7-2 with TRBJ1-3, with TRBD1 matching 7 bases. Germline-derived CDR1 and CDR2 are SGHTA and FQGNSA. The J segment lost 0 bases and the V segment lost 6 bases, leaving 5 bases of the junction unmatched. CDR3 length equals 15 residues.

This clone was observed a handful of times. The rearrangement uses TRBV5-1 and TRBJ1-3; TRBD1 agrees at 7 bases. V dropped 4 bases and J dropped 1; count of bases not matched to a gene: 8. The CDR3 extends over 16 amino acids. Per germline, CDR1 SGHRS and CDR2 YFSETQ. CDR3 nucleotides: TGCGCCAGCAGCCCCGGACAGGCTATGTCTGGAAACACCATATATTTT. It specifies CASSPGQAMSGNTIYF.

The chain couples TRBV5-6 to TRBJ2-3, with D perhaps being TRBD1 or TRBD2 (5 bases each). The CDR3 spans 15 residues. Trimming took 4 bases from V and 4 from J, leaving 16 bases between them. The germline V gene encodes CDR1 SGHDT and CDR2 YYEEEE. The CDR3 coding sequence is TGTGCCAGCAGCATGGGACCGGCGCAAGCAGATACGCAGTATTTT. It specifies CASSMGPAQADTQYF.

This clone has just one count. The CDR3 bases are TGTGCCAGCAGCTTATCGACAGGATCCATGAACACTGAAGCTTTCTTT. Translation gives CASSLSTGSMNTEAFF. The V and J genes are TRBV7-8 and TRBJ1-1; D is perhaps TRBD1 (6 bases). This CDR3 has 16 residues. The V end lost 2 bases, the J end lost 0 bases, and 13 bases lay between the germline ends. Germline CDR1 and CDR2: SGHVS and FQNEAQ.

The table lists this clone with a count of one. V usage is TRBV19 and J usage is TRBJ1-2; unclear D gene. Per germline, CDR1 LNHDA and CDR2 SQIVND (reference sequence). CDR3 length: 14 residues. V was clipped by 3 bases and J by 3 bases, with 11 bases between them. CDR3: CASSMPGRDYGYTF. CDR3 bases: TGTGCCAGTAGTATGCCAGGACGTGACTATGGCTACACCTTC.

The V call is TRBV7-9, the J call TRBJ2-7; D is possibly TRBD1 or TRBD2 (5 bases each). The CDR3 extends over 13 amino acids. V lost 5 bases to trimming and J lost 3 bases, with 11 bases between them. Germline V gives CDR1 SEHNR, CDR2 FQNEAQ (reference sequence). CDR3 residues: CASSQWDLYEQYF. The DNA for the CDR3 is TGTGCCAGCAGCCAGTGGGACCTCTACGAGCAGTACTTC.

The chain combines TRBV27 with TRBJ1-5; 8 bases agree with TRBD1. The CDR3 sequence is 13 residues long. Germline V gene lookup returns CDR1 MNHEY and CDR2 SMNVEV (reference sequence). V shed 8 bases and J 9 bases; nucleotides not matched to a gene: 9. The CDR3: CASAGQGQGPQHF. CDR3 bases: TGTGCCAGCGCTGGACAGGGACAAGGGCCCCAGCATTTT.

With regard to this clone: An end of the junction differs from the germline gene, which may be a read error. The V gene is TRBV29-1, the J gene TRBJ1-5; 9 bases fit TRBD1. Germline V gene lookup returns CDR1 SQVTM and CDR2 ANQGSEA. The CDR3 has 14 residues. The CDR3: CSVGQGDSSQPQHF. For the CDR3, the DNA is TGCAGCGTTGGACAGGGGGATAGCAGTCAGCCCCAGCATTTT.

Comments on this clone: Other DNA sequences in the same sample also yield this CDR3. The chain combines TRBV14 with TRBJ2-4, with TRBD1 as a possible D gene (5 bases). The V gene's germline CDR1 is SGHDN and CDR2 FVKESK. The V end lost 1 base, the J end lost 0 bases, and 7 bases lay between the germline ends. The CDR3 spans 15 residues. The CDR3 loop reads CASSQGQGAKNIQYF. The CDR3, as DNA: TGTGCCAGCAGCCAAGGTCAGGGAGCCAAAAACATTCAGTACTTC.